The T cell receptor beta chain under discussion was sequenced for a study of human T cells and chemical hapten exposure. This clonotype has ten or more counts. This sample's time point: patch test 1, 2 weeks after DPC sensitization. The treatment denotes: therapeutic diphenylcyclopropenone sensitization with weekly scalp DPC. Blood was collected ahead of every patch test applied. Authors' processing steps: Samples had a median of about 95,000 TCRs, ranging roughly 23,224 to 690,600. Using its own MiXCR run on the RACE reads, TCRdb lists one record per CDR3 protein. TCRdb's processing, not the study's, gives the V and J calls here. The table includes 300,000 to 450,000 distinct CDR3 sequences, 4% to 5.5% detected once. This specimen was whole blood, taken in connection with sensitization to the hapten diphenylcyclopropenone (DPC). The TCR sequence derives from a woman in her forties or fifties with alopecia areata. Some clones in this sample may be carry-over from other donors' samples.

The chain's CDR3 is CAISEFVDGYTF. CDR3 nucleotides: TGTGCCATCAGTGAATTCGTCGATGGCTACACCTTC. V gene TRBV10-3 combines with J gene TRBJ1-2; the D is unclear. Germline V CDR1 and CDR2: ENHRY, SYGVKD. V lost 3 bases to trimming and J lost 6 bases, with 8 bases between them. The CDR3 runs to 12 residues.